The rows below give T cell receptor beta chains drawn from one sample of a study of blood T cell repertoires in COVID-19. Profiling relied on immunoSEQ multiplex PCR, and the TCRdb table lists in-frame clones only, not all of them. Counted here are about 200,000 clones, 85% to 90% occurring once; the ten biggest clones make up around 6.5%. Sequenced sample: peripheral blood. The source is a man aged 80 or over with acute or convalescent COVID-19. The CDR3 runs from the conserved cysteine through the conserved F or W. The order of the fields is clone size, V gene, D gene, J gene, CDR3 DNA, CDR3 protein. D genes are given only for firm matches. Size values are once, few and many counts, or a class for expanded clones, and some rows have none.

.	TRBV9	.	TRBJ1-5	TGTGCCAGCAGCTCAGCGGGGGGTAGCAATCAGCCCCAGCATTTT	CASSSAGGSNQPQHF
.	TRBV5-1	TRBD2	TRBJ2-7	TGCGCCAGCAGCTTTAGCGGGCCTACTCTTTCCTACGAGCAGTACTTC	CASSFSGPTLSYEQYF
.	TRBV11-2	TRBD2	TRBJ2-5	TGTGCCAGCAGCCCCGGACTAGCGGGAGAGACCCAGTACTTC	CASSPGLAGETQYF
.	TRBV5-1	.	TRBJ1-1	TGCGCCAGCAACCCCGGGGGAGGGAACACTGAAGCTTTCTTT	CASNPGGGNTEAFF
.	TRBV18	TRBD2	TRBJ2-1	TGTGCCAGCTCACCTAGAACTAGCGGGACGAATGAGCAGTTCTTC	CASSPRTSGTNEQFF
.	TRBV7-3	TRBD1	TRBJ1-5	TGTGCCAGCAGCGCCCGGGACAGGGTTGGCAATCAGCCCCAGCATTTT	CASSARDRVGNQPQHF
.	TRBV29-1	.	TRBJ2-1	TGCAGCGTTGTAGCCAGCGGTCCTTACAATGAGCAGTTCTTC	CSVVASGPYNEQFF
.	TRBV28	.	TRBJ1-2	TGTGCCAGCACCAGGATGGCGGGTCCGGGTGGTGGCTACACCTTC	CASTRMAGPGGGYTF
.	TRBV6-1	TRBD2	TRBJ2-1	TGTGCCAGCAGGGGGGAGGGGAGCTCCTACAATGAGCAGTTCTTC	CASRGEGSSYNEQFF
.	TRBV24-1	TRBD2	TRBJ2-1	TGTGCCACCAGTGTCGGGACTAGCGGGAGAGATGAGCAGTTCTTC	CATSVGTSGRDEQFF
.	TRBV19	.	TRBJ1-4	TGTGCCAGTAGTTCTGGAGACGTGGAAAAACTGTTTTTT	CASSSGDVEKLFF
.	TRBV2	TRBD2	TRBJ2-7	TGTGCCAGCAGTGAACTAGCGGGGCCCGAGCAGTACTTC	CASSELAGPEQYF
.	TRBV2	TRBD2	TRBJ2-1	TGTGCCAGCAGGGCCAACTTGAATAGCGGGAGAGAGGACAATGAGCAGTTCTTC	CASRANLNSGREDNEQFF
.	TRBV28	TRBD1	TRBJ1-2	TGTGCCAGCACTCGGCAGGGGGCCTATGGCTACACCTTC	CASTRQGAYGYTF
few	TRBV10-2	.	TRBJ1-1	TGCGCCAGCTTTCGGTTGCTGAACACTGAAGCTTTCTTT	CASFRLLNTEAFF
.	TRBV27	.	TRBJ2-7	TGTGCCAGCAGTTTACAGGTAACAGGGTACGAGCAGTACTTC	CASSLQVTGYEQYF
.	TRBV12-3/TRBV12-4	.	TRBJ1-2	TGTGCCAGCAGGGACAGCCCTAACTATGGCTACACCTTC	CASRDSPNYGYTF
.	TRBV7-2	.	TRBJ1-2	TGTGCCAGCAGCTCCGTGCGAGGGAACTATGGCTACACCTTC	CASSSVRGNYGYTF
.	TRBV29-1	TRBD1	TRBJ2-7	TGCAGCGTTACGGGACAGGGGGCGGAGGAGCAGTACTTC	CSVTGQGAEEQYF
.	TRBV10-3	TRBD2	TRBJ2-3	TGTGCCACCCTAGCGGGAGGAGGCCCCGATACGCAGTATTTT	CATLAGGGPDTQYF
.	TRBV6-6	.	TRBJ2-1	TGTGCCAGCAGTTCTGGGAGGGGGTACAATGAGCAGTTCTTC	CASSSGRGYNEQFF
.	TRBV6-2/TRBV6-3	.	TRBJ2-5	TGTGCCAGCAGTTCATCGTACAGGGTCGGGGAGACCCAGTACTTC	CASSSSYRVGETQYF
.	TRBV29-1	TRBD1	TRBJ1-2	TGCAGCGTGCTGACAGGGGCGACTAACTATGGCTACACCTTC	CSVLTGATNYGYTF
.	TRBV2	TRBD2	TRBJ2-1	TGTGCCAGCAAGGCTAGCGGGTGGGGCGAGCAGTTCTTC	CASKASGWGEQFF
.	TRBV27	.	TRBJ1-2	TGTGCCAGCAGCCAGCGGGGGTTGAGCTACACCTTC	CASSQRGLSYTF
.	TRBV14	.	TRBJ1-1	TGTGCCAGCAGCCTTGAGAGGTCGAACACTGAAGCTTTCTTT	CASSLERSNTEAFF
.	TRBV18	.	TRBJ1-3	TGTGCCAGCTCACACAACACAGGGATCGGAAACACCATATATTTT	CASSHNTGIGNTIYF
few	TRBV9	.	TRBJ2-6	TGTGCCAGCAGCGTTTCCGCACTGTCTGGGGCCAACGTCCTGACTTTC	CASSVSALSGANVLTF
once	TRBV7-9	TRBD1	TRBJ1-5	TGTGCCAGCAGCCTTACCGGGACAGCTCAATCGGCCCAGCATTTT	CASSLTGTAQSAQHF
.	TRBV6-5	.	TRBJ2-1	TGTGCCAGCAGTTTAGCGGCCTCGGGATACAATGAGCAGTTCTTC	CASSLAASGYNEQFF
once	TRBV4-2	TRBD1	TRBJ1-5	TGTGCCAGCAGCCAAGTCGGCGACAGGGTTAATCAGCCCCAGCATTTT	CASSQVGDRVNQPQHF